Here is one T cell receptor beta chain with its context. Its antigen is not known. Germline V gives CDR1 SNHLY, CDR2 FYNNEI. CDR3 size: 14 residues. Trimming removed 11 bases from V and 0 bases from J, with 16 bases in between. Here immunoSEQ multiplex PCR was the method, and the copy in TCRdb shows in-frame clones only, minus some. The sample lists 70,000 to 75,000 clones; 95% were seen once. This sample was included in a study of human thymus T cells. Study results and caveats: There appeared to be biased usage of V and J genes in thymic and blood repertoires.

Thymus tissue for the work was resected from patients undergoing corrective heart surgery. Donation came from healthy Finnish infants having corrective surgery for congenital heart defects. Material: thymus tissue. This receptor was taken from a girl under three years old with a congenital heart defect but otherwise immunologically healthy. This chain links TRBV2 with TRBJ1-1; unclear D gene. The DNA of the CDR3 is TGTGCCTCAGGCTCCTGGGAGATGAACACTGAAGCTTTCTTT. It specifies CASGSWEMNTEAFF.